The clone carrying this T cell receptor beta chain showed up many times. Its antigen is undetermined. This record comes from a study of CD8 T cells in ankylosing spondylitis. General study results and limits: It was reported that disease-linked clones were significantly enriched in matched ankylosing spondylitis synovial fluid.

TCRdb independently ran MiXCR on the 5' RACE reads; one entry per CDR3 protein. Here the sample spans 240,000 or so distinct CDR3 sequences, around 9.2% being singletons. The clonotype originates from a male donor with ankylosing spondylitis or in good health (not recorded which). The sequenced material came from blood, either unsorted or a sorted T cell fraction (not recorded which).

This CDR3 is CARTAPRDTEAFF. The DNA of the CDR3 is TGTGCCAGAACGGCCCCCCGGGACACTGAAGCTTTCTTT. The V and J genes are TRBV19 and TRBJ1-1; no firm D call. This CDR3 has 13 amino acids. V was pared by 9 bases and J by 3 bases, with 14 bases between. CDR1 and CDR2 (germline): LNHDA, SQIVND (reference sequence).